This TCR beta chain was documented in a study of regulatory T cells in long-lasting Graves disease. The CDR3 has 13 amino acids. Germline V gene lookup returns CDR1 SSHAT and CDR2 FNYEAQ (reference sequence). Time point here: newly diagnosed GD, antithyroid drugs for less than 3 months. Extracted PBMC RNA gave rise to the TCR library. According to the study, TCR beta libraries were built with iRepertoire HTBI primers and CDR3-region Arm-PCR. TCRdb passed the multiplex PCR reads through MiXCR, listing each CDR3 protein once. The data hold over 500,000 distinct CDR3 sequences, with about 16% observed a single time. This clonotype was found many times. The junction departs from germline at one end; a sequencing error may be responsible. The data were also submitted as part of a second study, on T cells in Graves' hyperthyroidism and ophthalmopathy.

The TCR originated in a man aged 18 to 30 with Graves disease. The sample was peripheral blood mononuclear cells (PBMCs), taken at new diagnosis, from a patient treated with antithyroid drugs. The chain recombines TRBV7-7 with TRBJ2-5, with D perhaps matching TRBD2 (6 bases). Written as DNA, the CDR3 is TGTGCTAGCAGCTACGGGACTCTCGAGACCCAGTACTTC. Its protein product is CASSYGTLETQYF. Full variable domain (missing parts from reference TRBV7-7 and TRBJ2-5): GAGVSQSPRYKVTKRGQDVTLRCDPISSHATLYWYQQALGQGPEFLTYFNYEAQPDKSGLPSDRFSAERPEGSISTLTIQRTEQRDSAMYRCASSYGTLETQYFGPGTRLLVL.